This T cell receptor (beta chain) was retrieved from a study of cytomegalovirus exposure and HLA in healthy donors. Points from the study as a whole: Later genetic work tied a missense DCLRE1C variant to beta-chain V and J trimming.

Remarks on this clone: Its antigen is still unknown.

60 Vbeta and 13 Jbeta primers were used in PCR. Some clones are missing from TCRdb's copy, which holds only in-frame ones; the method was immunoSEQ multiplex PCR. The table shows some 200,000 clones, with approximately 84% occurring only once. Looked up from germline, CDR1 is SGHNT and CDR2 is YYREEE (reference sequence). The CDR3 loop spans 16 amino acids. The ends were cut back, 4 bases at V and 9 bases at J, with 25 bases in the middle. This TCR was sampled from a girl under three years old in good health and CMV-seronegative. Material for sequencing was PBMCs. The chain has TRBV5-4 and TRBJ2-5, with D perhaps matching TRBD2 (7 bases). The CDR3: CASSLGGGPAVRPQYF. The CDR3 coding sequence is TGTGCCAGCAGCCTGGGGGGGGGCCCCGCAGTAAGGCCCCAGTACTTC.